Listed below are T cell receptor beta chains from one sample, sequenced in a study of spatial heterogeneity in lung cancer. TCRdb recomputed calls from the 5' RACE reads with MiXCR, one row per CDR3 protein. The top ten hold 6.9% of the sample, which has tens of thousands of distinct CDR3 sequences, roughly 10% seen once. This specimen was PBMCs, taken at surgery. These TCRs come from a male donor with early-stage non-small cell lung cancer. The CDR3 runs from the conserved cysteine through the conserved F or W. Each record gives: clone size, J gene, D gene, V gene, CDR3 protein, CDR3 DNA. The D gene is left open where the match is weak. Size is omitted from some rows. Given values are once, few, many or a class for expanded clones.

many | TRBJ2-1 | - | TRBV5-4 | CASSLAGSGYSYNEQFF | TGTGCCAGCAGCTTGGCGGGTAGCGGCTACTCCTACAATGAGCAGTTCTTC
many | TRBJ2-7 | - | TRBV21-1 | CASSTTGRGEQYF | TGTGCCAGCAGCACCACAGGCCGGGGCGAGCAGTACTTC
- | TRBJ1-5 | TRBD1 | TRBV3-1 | CASSPTGVSNQPQHF | TGTGCCAGCAGCCCTACAGGGGTGAGCAATCAGCCCCAGCATTTT
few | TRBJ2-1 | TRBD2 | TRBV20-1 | CSASPPSGGYNEQFF | TGCAGTGCTTCACCCCCTAGCGGGGGTTACAATGAGCAGTTCTTC
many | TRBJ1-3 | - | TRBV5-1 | CASSPRTSRGSGNTIYF | TGCGCCAGCAGCCCCCGGACGTCAAGGGGGTCTGGAAACACCATATATTTT
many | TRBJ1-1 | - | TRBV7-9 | CASSMAGDEAFF | TGTGCCAGCAGTATGGCCGGCGATGAAGCTTTCTTT
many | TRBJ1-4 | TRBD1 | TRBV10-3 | CATRTGVGDAEKLFF | TGTGCCACGAGGACAGGGGTTGGTGACGCGGAAAAACTGTTTTTT
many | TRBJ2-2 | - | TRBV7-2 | CASSPRGGTGELFF | TGTGCCAGCAGCCCCCGGGGAGGAACCGGGGAGCTGTTTTTT
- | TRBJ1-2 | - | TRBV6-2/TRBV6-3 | CASISSGLPYGYTF | TGTGCCAGCATTTCGTCGGGGCTTCCCTATGGCTACACCTTC
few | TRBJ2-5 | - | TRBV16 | CASSQSAETQYF | TGTGCCAGCAGCCAATCGGCAGAGACCCAGTACTTC
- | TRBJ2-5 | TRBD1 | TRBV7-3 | CASSPWTGETQYF | TGTGCCAGCAGCCCTTGGACAGGGGAGACCCAGTACTTC
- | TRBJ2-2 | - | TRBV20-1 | CSARGGKNTGELFF | TGCAGTGCTAGAGGCGGGAAGAACACCGGGGAGCTGTTTTTT
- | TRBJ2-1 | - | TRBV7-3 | CASSLVSDSYNEQFF | TGTGCCAGCAGCTTAGTGTCCGACTCCTACAATGAGCAGTTCTTC
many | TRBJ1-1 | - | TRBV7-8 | CASSLAGEAFF | TGTGCCAGCAGCTTAGCCGGGGAAGCTTTCTTT
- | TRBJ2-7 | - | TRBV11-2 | CASSFVTGFYYEQYF | TGTGCCAGCAGCTTTGTGACAGGTTTCTATTACGAGCAGTACTTC
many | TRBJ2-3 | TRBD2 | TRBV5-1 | CASRSLAGGITDTQYF | TGCGCCAGCAGAAGCCTAGCGGGAGGAATCACAGATACGCAGTATTTT
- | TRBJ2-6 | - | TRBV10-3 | CAILGCRTGANVLTF | TGTGCCATCCTTGGATGCCGAACTGGGGCCAACGTCCTGACTTTC
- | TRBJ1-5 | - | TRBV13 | CASSLGTQPQHF | TGTGCCAGCAGCTTAGGGACGCAGCCCCAGCATTTT
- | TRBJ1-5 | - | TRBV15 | CATSRDPQWGSSQPQHF | TGTGCCACCAGCAGAGATCCTCAGTGGGGTTCCAGTCAGCCCCAGCATTTT
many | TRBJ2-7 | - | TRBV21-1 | CAVPTLIF | TGTGCCGTCCCTACCCTTATCTTC
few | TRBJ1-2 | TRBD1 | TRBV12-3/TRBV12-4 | CASSLDREAGYTF | TGTGCCAGCAGCCTCGACAGGGAGGCCGGCTACACCTTC
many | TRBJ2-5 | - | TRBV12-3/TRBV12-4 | CASSLSGSQETQYF | TGTGCCAGCAGTTTAAGTGGGTCCCAAGAGACCCAGTACTTC
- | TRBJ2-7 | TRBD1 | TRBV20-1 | CSIPGQGRYEQYF | TGCAGTATCCCGGGACAGGGGCGCTACGAGCAGTACTTC
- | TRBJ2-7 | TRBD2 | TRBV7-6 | CASSLGLAEISYEQYF | TGTGCCAGCAGCTTAGGGCTAGCGGAGATCTCCTACGAGCAGTACTTC
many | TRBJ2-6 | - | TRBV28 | CASIGGGANVLTF | TGTGCCAGCATAGGCGGTGGGGCCAACGTCCTGACTTTC
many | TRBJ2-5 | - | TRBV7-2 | CASSFHQETQYF | TGTGCCAGCAGCTTCCACCAAGAGACCCAGTACTTC
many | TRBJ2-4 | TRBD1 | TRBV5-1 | CASTPSPGTGENIQYF | TGCGCCAGCACTCCCTCCCCCGGGACAGGGGAGAACATTCAGTACTTC
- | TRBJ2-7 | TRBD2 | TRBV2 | CASSDPGAGVISEQYF | TGTGCCAGCAGTGACCCCGGAGCGGGAGTTATCTCCGAGCAGTACTTC
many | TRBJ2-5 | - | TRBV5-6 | CASSFYETQYF | TGTGCCAGCAGCTTTTATGAGACCCAGTACTTC
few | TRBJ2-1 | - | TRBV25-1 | CASRGWVNEQFF | TGTGCCAGCAGAGGGTGGGTAAATGAGCAGTTCTTC
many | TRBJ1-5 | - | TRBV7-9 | CASSSWGLSNQPQHF | TGTGCCAGCAGCTCCTGGGGGCTGAGCAATCAGCCCCAGCATTTT
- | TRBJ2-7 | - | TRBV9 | CANSVGRQPTYEQYF | TGTGCCAACAGCGTAGGGAGACAGCCGACCTACGAGCAGTACTTC
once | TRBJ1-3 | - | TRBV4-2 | CASRETGPGNTIYF | TGTGCCAGCAGGGAGACAGGCCCTGGAAACACCATATATTTT
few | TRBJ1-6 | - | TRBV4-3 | CASSQDEAYNSPLHF | TGCGCCAGCAGCCAAGACGAGGCTTATAATTCACCCCTCCACTTT
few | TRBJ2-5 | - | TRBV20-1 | CSASRGEETQYF | TGCAGTGCTAGTAGGGGCGAAGAGACCCAGTACTTC
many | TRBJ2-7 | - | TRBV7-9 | CASSFRESSYEQYF | TGTGCCAGCAGCTTCCGGGAGAGCTCCTACGAGCAGTACTTC
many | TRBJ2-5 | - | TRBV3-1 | CASSGVQETQYF | TGTGCCAGCAGCGGGGTCCAAGAGACCCAGTACTTC
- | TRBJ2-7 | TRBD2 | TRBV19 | CASSIASSGIYEQYF | TGTGCCAGTAGTATAGCATCCAGCGGGATCTACGAGCAGTACTTC
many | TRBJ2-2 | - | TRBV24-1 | CATSDPTAASGELFF | TGTGCCACCAGTGATCCGACGGCGGCCTCCGGGGAGCTGTTTTTT
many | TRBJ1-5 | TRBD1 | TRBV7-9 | CASSSSGGGNQPQHF | TGTGCCAGCAGCTCGTCAGGGGGCGGCAATCAGCCCCAGCATTTT
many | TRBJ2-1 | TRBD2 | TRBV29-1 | CSVGGLAGGRDKEQFF | TGCAGCGTTGGGGGACTAGCGGGAGGGCGCGACAAAGAGCAGTTCTTC
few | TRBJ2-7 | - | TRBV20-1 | CSAPNPTGASYEQYF | TGCAGTGCCCCAAACCCAACGGGAGCCTCCTACGAGCAGTACTTC
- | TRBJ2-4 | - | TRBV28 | CASSSPQQLAKNIQYF | TGTGCCAGCAGTTCGCCACAGCAGCTAGCCAAAAACATTCAGTACTTC
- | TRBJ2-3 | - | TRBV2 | CASSEWLQGSTDTQYF | TGTGCCAGCAGTGAATGGTTGCAGGGAAGCACAGATACGCAGTATTTT
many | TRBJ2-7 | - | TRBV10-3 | CAITGTQGSEQYF | TGTGCCATAACCGGGACCCAGGGATCCGAGCAGTACTTC
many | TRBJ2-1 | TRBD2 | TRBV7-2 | CASGIAGGLKEQFF | TGTGCCAGCGGGATAGCGGGGGGCCTCAAGGAGCAGTTCTTC
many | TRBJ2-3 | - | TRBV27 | CASTFRRGRGTDTQYF | TGTGCCAGCACTTTTAGGAGGGGGCGGGGCACAGATACGCAGTATTTT
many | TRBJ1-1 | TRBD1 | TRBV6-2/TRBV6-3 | CASSGDRGSTEAFF | TGTGCCAGCAGTGGGGACAGGGGATCCACTGAAGCTTTCTTT
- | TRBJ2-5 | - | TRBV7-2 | CASSLVSGMETQYF | TGTGCCAGCAGCTTAGTTTCAGGGATGGAGACCCAGTACTTC
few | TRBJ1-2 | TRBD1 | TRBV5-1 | CASSTGVSGSYGYTF | TGCGCCAGCAGCACAGGGGTTTCCGGGAGCTATGGCTACACCTTC
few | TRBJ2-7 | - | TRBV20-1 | CSARQRYEQYF | TGCAGTGCTAGACAGCGCTACGAGCAGTACTTC